The 20 T cell receptor beta chains below were found in one sample sequenced in a study of shared clonotypes between healthy human individuals. Selected positively for CCR7 and CD45RO-negative, naive CD8 cells excluded terminally differentiated effector memory CD45RA+ cells. The repertoire was sequenced with immunoSEQ multiplex PCR; TCRdb's copy has only in-frame clones and lacks some. The sample consists of around 2,100,000 clones, 85% to 95% of them appearing once. Specimen: naive CD8+ T cells sorted from blood. These receptors originate from a man younger than 30 in good health.

The J gene is TRBJ2-1, the V gene TRBV1; the table's D call TRBD2 went unverified against the DNA. TRBV1 is labeled a pseudogene. This CDR3 region has 16 residues. Here the CDR3 DNA reads TGCACCAGCAGCTTAAAGACTAGACGGGGGAGAAATGAGCAGTTCTTC. The encoded protein is CTSSLKTRRGRNEQFF.

CDR3 loop: CASSQAGGEIGELFF. The DNA for the CDR3 is TGCGCCAGCAGCCAAGCAGGGGGGGAGATCGGGGAGCTGTTTTTT. The V and J genes are TRBV4-3 and TRBJ2-2; possibly TRBD1 or TRBD2 for D (7 bases each). The CDR3 contains 15 residues. Germline V lookup: CDR1 LGHNA, CDR2 YSLEER. V lost 1 base, J lost 7 bases, and 13 bases lay in between.

The chain couples TRBV2 to TRBJ2-3; TRBD2 agrees at 15 bases. V dropped 6 bases and J dropped 5; count of bases not matched to a gene: 6. The CDR3 is 16 residues long. Germline CDR1 is SNHLY and CDR2 is FYNNEI. CDR3 sequence (DNA): TGTGCCAGCAGATACGGACTAGCGGGAGGGGAAGATACGCAGTATTTT. Amino acid sequence: CASRYGLAGGEDTQYF.

The chain has TRBV19 and TRBJ2-7; TRBD2 matches at 11 bases. Germline values: CDR1 LNHDA, CDR2 SQIVND (reference sequence). The CDR3 length is 15 residues. After removal of 5 bases from V and 3 bases from J, the junction contained 6 bases not matched to a gene. The CDR3 loop reads CASSLTSGDLYEQYF. In nucleotides, the CDR3 is TGTGCCAGTAGTTTGACTAGCGGGGACCTCTACGAGCAGTACTTC. Full variable domain (remainder filled in from reference TRBV19 and TRBJ2-7): DGGITQSPKYLFRKEGQNVTLSCEQNLNHDAMYWYRQDPGQGLRLIYYSQIVNDFQKGDIAEGYSVSREKKESFPLTVTSAQKNPTAFYLCASSLTSGDLYEQYFGPGTRLTVT.

The CDR3 reads CASSQELGRGGEQFF. The CDR3 bases are TGTGCCAGCAGCCAAGAATTGGGGCGGGGCGGCGAGCAGTTCTTC. This chain uses TRBV4-2 with TRBJ2-1; possible D gene TRBD2, 6 bases. There are 15 residues in the CDR3. V was pared by 0 bases and J by 10 bases, with 16 bases between. CDR1 LGHNA and CDR2 YNFKEQ come from the germline V gene.

This rearrangement joins TRBV19 to TRBJ2-2; TRBD2 aligns across 9 bases. The junction had 8 bases not matched to a gene; V was cut back by 3 bases and J by 6 bases. Per the germline V gene, CDR1 is LNHDA and CDR2 is SQIVND (reference sequence). This CDR3 is built from 16 residues. For the CDR3, the DNA is TGTGCCAGTAGTATCCTTAGCGGGAGTCCAGCCGGGGAGCTGTTTTTT. The encoded protein is CASSILSGSPAGELFF.

The V gene is TRBV7-9, the J gene TRBJ2-4, with 9 bases lining up with TRBD1. CDR3 length: 13 residues. V lost 5 bases, J lost 7 bases, and 3 bases stayed unmatched. Germline V lookup: CDR1 SEHNR, CDR2 FQNEAQ (reference sequence). The CDR3 DNA sequence: TGTGCCAGCAGCCTGACAGGGGGTAACATTCAGTACTTC. It specifies CASSLTGGNIQYF. Filled out from reference TRBV7-9 and TRBJ2-4, the complete variable domain reads DTGVSQNPRHKITKRGQNVTFRCDPISEHNRLYWYRQTLGQGPEFLTYFQNEAQLEKSRLLSDRFSAERPKGSFSTLEIQRTEQGDSAMYLCASSLTGGNIQYFGAGTRLSVL.

On this clone: The same CDR3 arises from other DNA sequences in this sample as well. The rearrangement uses TRBV28 and TRBJ2-7, with D possibly called TRBD1 or TRBD2 (5 bases each). The CDR3 runs to 14 residues. CDR1 MDHEN and CDR2 SYDVKM come from the germline V gene. Trimming took 2 bases from V and 3 from J, leaving 11 bases between them. The CDR3 DNA reads as TGTGCCAGCAGTTTAAGGTCAGGGAGCTACGAGCAGTACTTC. Protein: CASSLRSGSYEQYF. The full variable domain, rest sourced from reference TRBV28 and TRBJ2-7, is DVKVTQSSRYLVKRTGEKVFLECVQDMDHENMFWYRQDPGLGLRLIYFSYDVKMKEKGDIPEGYSVSREKKERFSLILESASTNQTSMYLCASSLRSGSYEQYFGPGTRLTVT.

The chain couples TRBV7-8 to TRBJ2-1; D gene unclear. The CDR3 sequence is 15 residues long. CDR1 and CDR2 from the germline V gene are SGHVS and FQNEAQ. V was clipped by 5 bases and J by 4 bases, with 15 bases between them. The CDR3 reads CASSTSKTLYNEQFF. The CDR3 DNA sequence: TGTGCCAGCAGCACCTCCAAGACACTATACAATGAGCAGTTCTTC.

The chain uses TRBV13 and TRBJ2-7; TRBD2 agrees at 8 bases. V dropped 6 bases and J dropped 3; count of bases not matched to a gene: 10. Germline CDR1 reads PRHDT; CDR2 reads FYEKMQ (reference sequence). The CDR3 runs to 15 residues. This CDR3 reads CASSPLVAGIYEQYF. CDR3 coding DNA: TGTGCCAGCAGTCCATTAGTAGCGGGGATCTACGAGCAGTACTTC.

Here the CDR3 reads CASSQLAVGTDTQYF. As DNA, the CDR3 is TGTGCCAGCAGTCAACTAGCGGTTGGGACAGATACGCAGTATTTT. The chain recombines TRBV28 with TRBJ2-3, with TRBD2 matching over 8 bases. V trimming: 5 bases; J trimming: 3 bases; junction bases outside the gene matches: 7. The CDR3 is made up of 15 amino acids. The germline gives CDR1 MDHEN, CDR2 SYDVKM.

V is TRBV7-9 and J is TRBJ2-7; 7 bases map to TRBD1. CDR3 size: 17 residues. V gave up 6 bases and J gave up 5 bases; unmatched junction bases: 19. Germline CDR1 is SEHNR and CDR2 is FQNEAQ (reference sequence). The CDR3 bases are TGTGCCAGCAGTGACAGGGAAAGAGTTCTCGGCCCCGACGAGCAGTACTTC. This encodes CASSDRERVLGPDEQYF.

Note on this clone: One end of the junction varies from germline; a read error may be responsible. The chain carries TRBV7-7 and TRBJ2-7; TRBD2 might be the D (5 bases). The CDR3 covers 14 residues. Germline V gene data show CDR1 as SSHAT and CDR2 as FNYEAQ (reference sequence). CDR3 amino acids: CASSLGGLSYEQYF. CDR3 in DNA: TGTGCTAGCAGCTTAGGAGGACTCTCCTACGAGCAGTACTTC.

The gene calls are TRBV6-1 and TRBJ2-1; D is unresolved. CDR3 length equals 10 residues. In germline, CDR1 is MNHNS, CDR2 SASEGT. Trimming took 6 bases from V and 10 from J, leaving 7 bases between them. The CDR3 DNA is TGTGCCAGCAGCTCCTGGGAGCAGTTCTTC. It translates to CASSSWEQFF.

This clone appeared a single time. V is TRBV7-9 and J is TRBJ2-3; no reliable D call. V lost 1 base and J lost 1, with 9 bases in between. The CDR3 length is 15 residues. Germline values: CDR1 SEHNR, CDR2 FQNEAQ (reference sequence). The CDR3 spells CASSLEPLGTDTQYF. For the CDR3, the DNA is TGTGCCAGCAGCTTAGAGCCCTTGGGCACAGATACGCAGTATTTT.

This clone was observed once. Other DNA sequences in this sample translate to the same CDR3. The rearrangement uses TRBV10-2 and TRBJ2-7, with D maybe TRBD1 (6 bases). Trimming removed 7 bases from V and 3 bases from J, with 7 bases in between. CDR1 and CDR2 (germline): WSHSY, SAAADI. The CDR3 covers 11 residues. CDR3 nucleotide sequence: TGCGCCAGCACGGACAGCTACGAGCAGTACTTC. Its protein product is CASTDSYEQYF.

On this clone: This sample also contains other DNA sequences that code for the same CDR3. This chain joins TRBV9 and TRBJ1-1; no definite D call. Germline V gene sequence: CDR1 SGDLS, CDR2 YYNGEE. The germline V and J ends were trimmed by 0 bases and 5 bases, with 8 bases remaining between them. The CDR3 loop spans 13 amino acids. The CDR3 region is CASSVGSGTEAFF. CDR3 bases: TGTGCCAGCAGCGTAGGGTCGGGAACTGAAGCTTTCTTT.

The V call is TRBV4-1, the J call TRBJ2-3; no clear D gene. The CDR3 is 15 amino acids. The germline gives CDR1 MGHRA, CDR2 YSYEKL. Trimming stripped 1 base from V and 2 bases from J, with 10 bases between. CDR3 in amino acids: CASSQVGLFTDTQYF. DNA for the CDR3: TGCGCCAGCAGCCAAGTGGGCCTATTCACAGATACGCAGTATTTT.

The chain recombines TRBV6-1 with TRBJ2-7, with TRBD1 matching over 7 bases. Losses at the gene ends were 4 bases for V and 3 bases for J; bases not matched to a gene: 9. The germline gives CDR1 MNHNS, CDR2 SASEGT. The CDR3 is made up of 15 amino acids. CDR3 nucleotide sequence: TGTGCCAGCAGTGGACCCGAACAGGGGTACTACGAGCAGTACTTC. Translated: CASSGPEQGYYEQYF.

In its sample, this clone was seen once. The rearrangement joins TRBV7-9 to TRBJ2-7, with 9 bases identical to TRBD2. Losses at the gene ends were 1 base for V and 5 bases for J; bases not matched to a gene: 6. This CDR3 has 15 amino acids. Germline lookup yields CDR1 SEHNR and CDR2 FQNEAQ (reference sequence). The CDR3, as DNA: TGTGCCAGCAGCTTAGGGGAGCGGGAGGAGCACGAGCAGTACTTC. Amino acid sequence: CASSLGEREEHEQYF.